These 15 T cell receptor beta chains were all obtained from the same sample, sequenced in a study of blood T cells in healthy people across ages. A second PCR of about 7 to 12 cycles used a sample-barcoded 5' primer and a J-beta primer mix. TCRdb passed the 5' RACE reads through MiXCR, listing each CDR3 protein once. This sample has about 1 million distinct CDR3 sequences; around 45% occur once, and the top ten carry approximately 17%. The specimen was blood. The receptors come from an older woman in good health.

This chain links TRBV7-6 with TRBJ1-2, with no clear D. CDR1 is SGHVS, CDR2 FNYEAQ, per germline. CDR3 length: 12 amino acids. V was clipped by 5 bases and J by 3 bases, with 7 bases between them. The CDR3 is CASSDEDYGYTF. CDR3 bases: TGTGCCAGCAGCGACGAGGACTATGGCTACACCTTC.

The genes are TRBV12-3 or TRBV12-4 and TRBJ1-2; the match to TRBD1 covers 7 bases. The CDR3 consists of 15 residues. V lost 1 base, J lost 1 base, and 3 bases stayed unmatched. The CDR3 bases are TGTGCCAGCAGTTTAGGAGCAGGGGGTAACTATGGCTACACCTTC. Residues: CASSLGAGGNYGYTF.

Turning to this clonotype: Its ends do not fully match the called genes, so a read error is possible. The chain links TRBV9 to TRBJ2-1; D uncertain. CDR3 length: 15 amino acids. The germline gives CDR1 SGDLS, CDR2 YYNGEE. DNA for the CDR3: TGTGCCTGCAGCGTAGGAGTCTACTCCTACAATGAGCAGTTCTTC. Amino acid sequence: CACSVGVYSYNEQFF.

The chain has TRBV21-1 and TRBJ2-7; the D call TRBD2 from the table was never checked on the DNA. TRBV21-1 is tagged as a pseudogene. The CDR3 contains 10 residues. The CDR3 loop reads CASLEDEQYF. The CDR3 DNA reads TGTGCCAGCCTGGAGGACGAGCAGTACTTC.

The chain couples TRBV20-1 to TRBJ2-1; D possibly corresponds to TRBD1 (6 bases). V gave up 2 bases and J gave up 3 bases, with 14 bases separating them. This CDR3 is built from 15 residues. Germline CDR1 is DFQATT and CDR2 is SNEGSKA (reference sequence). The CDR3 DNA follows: TGCAGTGCTAGATCGCCGGGACACAACTACAATGAGCAGTTCTTC. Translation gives CSARSPGHNYNEQFF.

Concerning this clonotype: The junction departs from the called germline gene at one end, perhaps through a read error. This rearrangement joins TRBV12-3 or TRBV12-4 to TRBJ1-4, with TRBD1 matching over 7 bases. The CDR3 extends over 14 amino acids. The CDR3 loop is CVSRPTGSTGKLFF. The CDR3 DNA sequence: TGTGTCAGCAGACCGACAGGGTCTACGGGAAAACTGTTTTTT.

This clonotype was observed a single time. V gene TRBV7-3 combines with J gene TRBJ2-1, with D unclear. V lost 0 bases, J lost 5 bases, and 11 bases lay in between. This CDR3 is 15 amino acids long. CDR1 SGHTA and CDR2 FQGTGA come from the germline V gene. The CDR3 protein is CASSLTAGRHNEQFF. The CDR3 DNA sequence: TGTGCCAGCAGCTTAACGGCAGGTCGGCACAATGAGCAGTTCTTC. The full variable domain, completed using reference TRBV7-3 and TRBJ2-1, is GAGVSQTPSNKVTEKGKYVELRCDPISGHTALYWYRQSLGQGPEFLIYFQGTGAADDSGLPNDRFFAVRPEGSVSTLKIQRTERGDSAVYLCASSLTAGRHNEQFFGPGTRLTVL.

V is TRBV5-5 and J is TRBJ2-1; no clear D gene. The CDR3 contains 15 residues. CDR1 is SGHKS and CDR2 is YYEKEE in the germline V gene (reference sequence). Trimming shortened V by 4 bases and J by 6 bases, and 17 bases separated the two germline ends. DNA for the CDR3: TGTGCCAGCAGCCCGTCCCCCAAGGCCCTCAATGAGCAGTTCTTC. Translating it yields CASSPSPKALNEQFF. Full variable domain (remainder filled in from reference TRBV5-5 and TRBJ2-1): DAGVTQSPTHLIKTRGQQVTLRCSPISGHKSVSWYQQVLGQGPQFIFQYYEKEERGRGNFPDRFSARQFPNYSSELNVNALLLGDSALYLCASSPSPKALNEQFFGPGTRLTVL.

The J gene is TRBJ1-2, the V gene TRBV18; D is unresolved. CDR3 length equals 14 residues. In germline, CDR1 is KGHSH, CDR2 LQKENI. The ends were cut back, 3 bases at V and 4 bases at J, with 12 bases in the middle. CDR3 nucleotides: TGTGCCAGCTCACCCCGGGGAGGGCTCTATGGCTACACCTTC. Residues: CASSPRGGLYGYTF.

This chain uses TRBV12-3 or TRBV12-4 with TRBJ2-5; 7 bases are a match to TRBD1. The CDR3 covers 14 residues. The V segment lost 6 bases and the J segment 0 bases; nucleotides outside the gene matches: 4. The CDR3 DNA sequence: TGTGCCAGCAGACAGACAGGGTACCAAGAGACCCAGTACTTC. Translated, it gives CASRQTGYQETQYF.

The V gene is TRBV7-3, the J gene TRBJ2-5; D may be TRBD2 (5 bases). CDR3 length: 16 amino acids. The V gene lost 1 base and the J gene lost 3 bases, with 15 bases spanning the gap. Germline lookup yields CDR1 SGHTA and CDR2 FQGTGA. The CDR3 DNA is TGTGCCAGCAGCTTAATGGGAGTCGGCGCAGAAGAGACCCAGTACTTC. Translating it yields CASSLMGVGAEETQYF.

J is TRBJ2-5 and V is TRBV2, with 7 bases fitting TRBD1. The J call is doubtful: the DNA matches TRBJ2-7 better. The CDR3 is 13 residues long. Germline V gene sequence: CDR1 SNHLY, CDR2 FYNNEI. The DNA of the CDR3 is TGTGCCAGCACGAGGGGACAGTCGGGCGAGCAGTACTTC. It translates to CASTRGQSGEQYF.

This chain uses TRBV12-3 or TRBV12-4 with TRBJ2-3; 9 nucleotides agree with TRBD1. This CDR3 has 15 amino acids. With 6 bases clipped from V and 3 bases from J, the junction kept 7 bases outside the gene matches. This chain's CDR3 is CASRPGQGATDTQYF. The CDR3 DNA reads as TGTGCCAGCAGACCGGGACAGGGAGCGACAGATACGCAGTATTTT.

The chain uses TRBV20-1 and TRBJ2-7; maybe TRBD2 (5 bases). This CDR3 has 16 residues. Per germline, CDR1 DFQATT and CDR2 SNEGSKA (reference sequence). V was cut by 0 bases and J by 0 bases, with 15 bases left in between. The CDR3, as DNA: TGCAGTGCTAGAGATAGGGAGCAGGCACCCTCCTACGAGCAGTACTTC. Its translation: CSARDREQAPSYEQYF.

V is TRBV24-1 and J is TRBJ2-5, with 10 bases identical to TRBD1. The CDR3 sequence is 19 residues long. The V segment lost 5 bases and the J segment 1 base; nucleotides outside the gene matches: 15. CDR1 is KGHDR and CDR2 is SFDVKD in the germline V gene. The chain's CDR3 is CATSVPVRTGGRSQETQYF. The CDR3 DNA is TGTGCCACCAGTGTCCCAGTCCGGACAGGGGGACGGAGCCAAGAGACCCAGTACTTC.